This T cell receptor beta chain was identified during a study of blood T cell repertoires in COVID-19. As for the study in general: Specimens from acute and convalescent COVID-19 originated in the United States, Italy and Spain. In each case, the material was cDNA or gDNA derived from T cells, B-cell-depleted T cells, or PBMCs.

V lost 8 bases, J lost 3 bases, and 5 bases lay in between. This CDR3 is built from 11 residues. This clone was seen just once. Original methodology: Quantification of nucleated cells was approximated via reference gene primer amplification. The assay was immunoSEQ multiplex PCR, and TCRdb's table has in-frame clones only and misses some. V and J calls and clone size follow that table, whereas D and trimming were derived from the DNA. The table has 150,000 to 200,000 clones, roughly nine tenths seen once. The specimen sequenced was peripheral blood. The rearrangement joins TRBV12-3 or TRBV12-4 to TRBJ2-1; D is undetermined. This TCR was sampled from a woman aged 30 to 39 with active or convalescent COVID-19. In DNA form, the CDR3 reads TGTGCCAGCGGAGACTACAATGAGCAGTTCTTC. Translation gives CASGDYNEQFF.